This T cell receptor (beta chain) was documented in a study of spatial heterogeneity in lung cancer. Study-wide context: Beta-chain sequences consistently outnumbered alpha-chain sequences in detection. Within raw reads, each unique TCR and UMI combination appeared on average more than ten times.

The length of the CDR3 is 11 residues. V was clipped by 2 bases and J by 10 bases, with 7 bases between them. From germline, CDR1 is LGHDT and CDR2 YNNKEL (reference sequence). On this clonotype: The antigen is undetermined.

Sample time point: sample taken at primary tumor resection. Tumor, nontumor lung or frozen PBMC supplied whole RNA, sequenced without sorting. Samples were obtained from approximately 76 donors, all untreated early-stage non-small cell lung cancer patients. TCRdb ran MiXCR on the 5' RACE reads and lists one entry per CDR3 protein. Here the sample spans roughly 60,000 distinct CDR3 sequences, 7.5% to 8.5% being singletons. Regarding the study as a whole: Compared with follow-up, resection was when ubiquitous expanded tumor TCRs appeared in blood more.

The material was PBMCs, obtained at surgery. This receptor was identified in a female donor with early-stage non-small cell lung cancer. The chain carries TRBV3-1 and TRBJ2-3, with D possibly matching TRBD2 (5 bases). The CDR3 sequence is CASSQRRAQYF. CDR3 coding DNA: TGTGCCAGCAGCCAAAGGCGGGCGCAGTATTTT.